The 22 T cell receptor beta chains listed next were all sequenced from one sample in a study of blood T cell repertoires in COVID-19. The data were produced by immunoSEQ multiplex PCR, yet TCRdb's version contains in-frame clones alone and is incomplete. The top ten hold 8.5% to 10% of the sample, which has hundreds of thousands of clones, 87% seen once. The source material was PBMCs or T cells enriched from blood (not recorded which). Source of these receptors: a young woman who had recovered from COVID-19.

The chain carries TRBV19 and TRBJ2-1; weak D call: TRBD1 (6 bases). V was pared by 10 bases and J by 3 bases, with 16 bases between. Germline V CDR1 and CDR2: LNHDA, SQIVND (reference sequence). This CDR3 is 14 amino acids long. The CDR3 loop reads CATSPRGRYNEQFF. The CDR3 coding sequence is TGTGCCACCTCCCCCAGGGGACGCTACAATGAGCAGTTCTTC.

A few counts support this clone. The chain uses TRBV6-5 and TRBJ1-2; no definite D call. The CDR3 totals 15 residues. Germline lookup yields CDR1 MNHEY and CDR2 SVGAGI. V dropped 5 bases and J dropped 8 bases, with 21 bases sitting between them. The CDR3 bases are TGTGCCAGCAGTCAATTATTGGTCCCGGCCGGGGGCTACACCTTC. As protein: CASSQLLVPAGGYTF.

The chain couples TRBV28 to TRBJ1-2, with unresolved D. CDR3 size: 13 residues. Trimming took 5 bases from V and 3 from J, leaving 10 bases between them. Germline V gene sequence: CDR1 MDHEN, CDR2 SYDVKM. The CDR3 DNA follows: TGTGCCAGCAGTCTGCAAACGGACTATGGCTACACCTTC. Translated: CASSLQTDYGYTF.

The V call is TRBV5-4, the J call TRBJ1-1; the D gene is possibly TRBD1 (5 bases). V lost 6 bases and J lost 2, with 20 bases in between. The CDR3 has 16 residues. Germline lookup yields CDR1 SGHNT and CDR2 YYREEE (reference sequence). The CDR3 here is CASTPGGGEENTEAFF. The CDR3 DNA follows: TGTGCCAGCACCCCGGGAGGAGGGGAGGAAAACACTGAAGCTTTCTTT.

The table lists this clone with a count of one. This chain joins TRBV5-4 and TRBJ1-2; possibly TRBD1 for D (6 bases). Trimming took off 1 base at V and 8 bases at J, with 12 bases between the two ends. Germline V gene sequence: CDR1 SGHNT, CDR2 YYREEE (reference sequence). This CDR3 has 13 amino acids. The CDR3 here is CASSLTGSGGYTF. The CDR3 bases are TGTGCCAGCAGCTTGACAGGGTCAGGGGGCTACACCTTC.

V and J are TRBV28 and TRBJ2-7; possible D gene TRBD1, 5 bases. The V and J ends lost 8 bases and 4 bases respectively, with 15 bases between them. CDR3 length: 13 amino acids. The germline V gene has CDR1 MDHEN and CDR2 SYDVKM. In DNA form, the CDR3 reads TGTGCCAGCTGTCCAGGGCGATCGTACGAGCAGTACTTC. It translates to CASCPGRSYEQYF.

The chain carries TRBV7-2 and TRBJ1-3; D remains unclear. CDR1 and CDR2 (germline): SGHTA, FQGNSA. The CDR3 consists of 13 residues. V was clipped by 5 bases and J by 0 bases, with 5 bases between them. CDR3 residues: CASSRLSGNTIYF. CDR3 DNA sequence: TGTGCCAGCAGCCGACTCTCTGGAAACACCATATATTTT.

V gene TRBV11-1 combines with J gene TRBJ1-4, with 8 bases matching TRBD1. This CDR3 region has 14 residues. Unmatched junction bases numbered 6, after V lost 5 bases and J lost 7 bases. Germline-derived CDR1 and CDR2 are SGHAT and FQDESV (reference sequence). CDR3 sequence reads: CASSRTTGGEKLFF. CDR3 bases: TGTGCCAGCAGCCGAACAACAGGGGGTGAAAAACTGTTTTTT.

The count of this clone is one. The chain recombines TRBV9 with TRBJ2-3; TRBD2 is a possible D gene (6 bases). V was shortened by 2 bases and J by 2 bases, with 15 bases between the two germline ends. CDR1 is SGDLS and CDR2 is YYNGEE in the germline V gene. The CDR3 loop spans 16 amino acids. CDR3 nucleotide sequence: TGTGCCAGCAGCGTTGGAACTAGCCGTTACACAGATACGCAGTATTTT. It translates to CASSVGTSRYTDTQYF.

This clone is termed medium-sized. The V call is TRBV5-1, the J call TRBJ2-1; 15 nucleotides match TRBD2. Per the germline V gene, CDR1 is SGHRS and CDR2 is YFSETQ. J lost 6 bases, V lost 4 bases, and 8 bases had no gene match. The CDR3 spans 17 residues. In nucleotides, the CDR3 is TGCGCCAGCAGCCCGGAACCGGGACTAGCGGGAGGCAATGAGCAGTTCTTC. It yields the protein CASSPEPGLAGGNEQFF.

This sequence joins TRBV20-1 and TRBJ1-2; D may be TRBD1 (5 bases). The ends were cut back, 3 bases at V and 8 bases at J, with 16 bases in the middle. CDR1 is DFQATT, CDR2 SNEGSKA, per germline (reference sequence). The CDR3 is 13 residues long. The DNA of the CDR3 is TGCAGTGCTAGTAAAGGGGTTATCGACGGCTACACCTTC. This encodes CSASKGVIDGYTF.

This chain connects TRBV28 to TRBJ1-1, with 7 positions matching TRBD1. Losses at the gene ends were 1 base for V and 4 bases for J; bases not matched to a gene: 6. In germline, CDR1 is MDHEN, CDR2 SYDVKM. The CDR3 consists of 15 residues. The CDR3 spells CASSLSPTGSTEAFF. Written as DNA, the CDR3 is TGTGCCAGCAGTTTATCCCCGACAGGGAGCACTGAAGCTTTCTTT.

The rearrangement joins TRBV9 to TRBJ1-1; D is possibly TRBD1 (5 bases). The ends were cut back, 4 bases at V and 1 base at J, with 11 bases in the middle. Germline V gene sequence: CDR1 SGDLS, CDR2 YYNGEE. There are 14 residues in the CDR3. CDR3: CASSTLDRNTEAFF. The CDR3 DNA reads TGTGCCAGCAGCACCCTTGACAGGAACACTGAAGCTTTCTTT.

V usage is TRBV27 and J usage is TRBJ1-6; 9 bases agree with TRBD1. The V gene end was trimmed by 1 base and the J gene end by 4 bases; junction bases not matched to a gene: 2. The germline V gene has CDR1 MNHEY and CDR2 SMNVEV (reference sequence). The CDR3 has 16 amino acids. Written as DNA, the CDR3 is TGTGCCAGCAGTTTATTAGGGACAGGGTATAATTCACCCCTCCACTTT. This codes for CASSLLGTGYNSPLHF.

CDR3 amino acids: CASSLAKTSLHEQFF. CDR3 nucleotide sequence: TGTGCCAGCAGCTTAGCCAAAACTAGTTTGCATGAGCAGTTCTTC. The J gene is TRBJ2-1, the V gene TRBV7-9; the D gene is possibly TRBD2 (5 bases). V was shortened by 0 bases and J by 8 bases, with 14 bases between the two germline ends. The CDR3 contains 15 residues. Looked up from germline, CDR1 is SEHNR and CDR2 is FQNEAQ (reference sequence).

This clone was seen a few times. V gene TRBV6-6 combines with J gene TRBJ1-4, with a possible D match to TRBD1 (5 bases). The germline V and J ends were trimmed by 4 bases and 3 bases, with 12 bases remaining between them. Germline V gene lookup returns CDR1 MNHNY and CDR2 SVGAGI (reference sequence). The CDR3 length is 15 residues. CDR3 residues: CASSSTESPNEKLFF. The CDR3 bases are TGTGCCAGCAGTTCGACAGAATCACCTAATGAAAAACTGTTTTTT.

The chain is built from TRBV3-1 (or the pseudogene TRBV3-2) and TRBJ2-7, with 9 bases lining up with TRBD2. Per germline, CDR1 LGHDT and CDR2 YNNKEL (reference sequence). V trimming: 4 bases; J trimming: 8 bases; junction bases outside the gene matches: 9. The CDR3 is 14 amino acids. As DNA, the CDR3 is TGTGCCAGCAGCCCGACTAGCGGACTTACCCAGCAGTACTTC. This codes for CASSPTSGLTQQYF.

The CDR3 DNA reads TGTGCCAGCAGACCGGGGAACACTGAAGCTTTCTTT. It specifies CASRPGNTEAFF. The chain recombines TRBV7-9 with TRBJ1-1, with D unresolved. The CDR3 has 12 residues. Trimming pared 6 bases from V and 1 base from J, leaving 6 bases between. Germline V CDR1 and CDR2: SEHNR, FQNEAQ (reference sequence). The whole variable domain, remainder taken from reference TRBV7-9 and TRBJ1-1, is DTGVSQNPRHKITKRGQNVTFRCDPISEHNRLYWYRQTLGQGPEFLTYFQNEAQLEKSRLLSDRFSAERPKGSFSTLEIQRTEQGDSAMYLCASRPGNTEAFFGQGTRLTVV.

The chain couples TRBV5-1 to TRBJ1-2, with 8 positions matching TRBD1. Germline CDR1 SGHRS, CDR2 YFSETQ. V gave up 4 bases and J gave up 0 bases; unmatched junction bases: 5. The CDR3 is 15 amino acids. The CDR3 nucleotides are TGCGCCAGCAGCGTCCCGGGACAGGCTAACTATGGCTACACCTTC. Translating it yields CASSVPGQANYGYTF.

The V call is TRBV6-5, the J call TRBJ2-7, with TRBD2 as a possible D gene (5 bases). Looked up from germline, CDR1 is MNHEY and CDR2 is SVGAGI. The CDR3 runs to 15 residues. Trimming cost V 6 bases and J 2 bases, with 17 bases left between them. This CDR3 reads CASSPFTDGTYEQYF. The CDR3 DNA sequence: TGTGCCAGCAGCCCCTTCACCGACGGGACCTACGAGCAGTACTTC.

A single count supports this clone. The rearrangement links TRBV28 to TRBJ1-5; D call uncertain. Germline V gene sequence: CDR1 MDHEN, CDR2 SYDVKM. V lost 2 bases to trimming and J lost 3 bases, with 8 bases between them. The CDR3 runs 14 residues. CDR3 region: CASSLRGFNQPQHF. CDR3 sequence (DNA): TGTGCCAGCAGTTTAAGAGGGTTCAATCAGCCCCAGCATTTT.

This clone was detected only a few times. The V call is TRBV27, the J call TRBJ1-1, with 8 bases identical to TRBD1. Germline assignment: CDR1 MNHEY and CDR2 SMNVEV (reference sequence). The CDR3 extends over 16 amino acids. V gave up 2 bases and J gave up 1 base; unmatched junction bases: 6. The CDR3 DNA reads TGTGCCAGCAGTTTACTTGGACAGGGCCCGAACACTGAAGCTTTCTTT. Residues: CASSLLGQGPNTEAFF.